This T cell receptor beta chain was recovered during a study of response to subunit inactivated influenza vaccine. The study, taken as a whole, reports: Authors suggested that a seasonal influenza vaccination recruits few new T cells each time.

This clonotype was detected a few times. Antigen specificity is unknown. V was trimmed by 4 bases and J by 8 bases, leaving 9 bases between them. Germline CDR1 reads MNHEY; CDR2 reads SVGEGT. CDR3 length: 12 amino acids. TCRdb analysed the RT-PCR reads with MiXCR anew, one entry per CDR3 protein. The top ten hold approximately 27% of the sample, which has roughly 190,000 distinct CDR3 sequences, roughly 14% seen once. This rearrangement joins TRBV6-2 or TRBV6-3 to TRBJ2-1; a possible D gene is TRBD1 (6 bases). The receptor's source is a man in his forties or fifties who received an inactivated influenza vaccine. The sequencing here drew on CD8+ T cells sorted from PBMCs, taken around 5 days after vaccination. The CDR3 DNA follows: TGTGCCAGCAGTTGGAAGGGGGATGAGCAGTTCTTC. Protein sequence: CASSWKGDEQFF.